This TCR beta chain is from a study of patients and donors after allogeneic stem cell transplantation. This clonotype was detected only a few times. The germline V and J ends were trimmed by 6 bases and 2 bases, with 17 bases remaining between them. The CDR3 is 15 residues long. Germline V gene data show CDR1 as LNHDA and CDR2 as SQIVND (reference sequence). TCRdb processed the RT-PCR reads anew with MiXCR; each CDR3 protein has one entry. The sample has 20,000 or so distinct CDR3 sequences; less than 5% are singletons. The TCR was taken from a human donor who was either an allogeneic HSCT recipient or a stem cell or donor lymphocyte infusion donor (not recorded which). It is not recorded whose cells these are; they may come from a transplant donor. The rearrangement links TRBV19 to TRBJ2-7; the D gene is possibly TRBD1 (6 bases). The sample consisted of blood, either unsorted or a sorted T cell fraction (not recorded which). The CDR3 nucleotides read TGTGCCAGTAGGACGAGGTCCCAGGGGACCTACGAGCAGTACTTC. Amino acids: CASRTRSQGTYEQYF.